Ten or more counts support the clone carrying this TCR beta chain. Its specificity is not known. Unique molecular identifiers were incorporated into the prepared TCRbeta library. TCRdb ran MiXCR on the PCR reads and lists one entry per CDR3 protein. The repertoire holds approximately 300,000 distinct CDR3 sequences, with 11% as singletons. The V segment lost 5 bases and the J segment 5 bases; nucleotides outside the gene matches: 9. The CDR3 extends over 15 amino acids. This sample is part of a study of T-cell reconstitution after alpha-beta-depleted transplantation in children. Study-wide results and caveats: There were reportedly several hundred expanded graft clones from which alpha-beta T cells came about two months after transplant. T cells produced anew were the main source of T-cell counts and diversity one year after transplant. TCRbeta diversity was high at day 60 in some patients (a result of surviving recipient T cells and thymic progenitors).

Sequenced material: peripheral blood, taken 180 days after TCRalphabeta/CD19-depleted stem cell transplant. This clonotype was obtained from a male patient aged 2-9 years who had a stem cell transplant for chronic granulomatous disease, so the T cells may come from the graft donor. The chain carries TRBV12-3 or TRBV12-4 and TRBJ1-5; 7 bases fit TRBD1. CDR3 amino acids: CASSLQGLLDQPQHF. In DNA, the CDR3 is TGTGCCAGCAGTCTACAGGGGTTGTTAGATCAGCCCCAGCATTTT.